Below are 22 T cell receptor beta chains sequenced from a single sample in a study of blood T cell repertoires in COVID-19 (dated by TCRdb to between 2020 and 2021). Libraries were prepared through the immunoSEQ multiplex PCR assay. As stored in TCRdb, this immuneACCESS dataset retains in-frame rearrangements with V and J assigned. A fraction of the clones does not appear; measured against another copy, unresolved V genes explain less than half of the discrepancy, and the remainder lacks a known reason. Within this sample are just over 250,000 clones, with about 85% of them counted one time only. The ten top clones hold roughly 4% of the sample. Sequenced input: peripheral blood. The receptors come from a man between 60 and 75 years old who had recovered from COVID-19.

The chain has TRBV4-2 and TRBJ1-3, with a weak D call TRBD1 (6 bases). Between the trimmed V and J ends, which lost 0 bases and 5 bases, there was a span of 14 bases. The CDR3 spans 16 residues. CDR1 is LGHNA and CDR2 is YNFKEQ in the germline V gene. This CDR3 reads CASSQDYSRGRNTIYF. Here the CDR3 DNA reads TGTGCCAGCAGCCAAGATTATAGCAGGGGCCGAAACACCATATATTTT.

The chain links TRBV11-2 to TRBJ1-1; D is unclear. Per the germline V gene, CDR1 is SGHAT and CDR2 is FQNNGV. V lost 3 bases to trimming and J lost 1 base, with 15 bases between them. The CDR3 has 16 amino acids. The CDR3 region is CASSLGGPNRNTEAFF. Written as DNA, the CDR3 is TGTGCCAGCAGCTTGGGAGGGCCCAATAGGAACACTGAAGCTTTCTTT.

This clone has more than one count but fewer than ten. The chain has TRBV6-5 and TRBJ1-5; 8 bases match TRBD1. Losses at the gene ends were 6 bases for V and 3 bases for J; bases not matched to a gene: 7. Looked up from germline, CDR1 is MNHEY and CDR2 is SVGAGI. CDR3 length: 15 amino acids. CDR3 coding DNA: TGTGCCAGCAGAGTCGACAGGGGTGACAATCAGCCCCAGCATTTT. Translating it yields CASRVDRGDNQPQHF.

CDR3 residues: CASSQDVGGHGTDTQYF. The CDR3 DNA sequence: TGTGCCAGCAGCCAAGATGTGGGGGGTCACGGCACAGATACGCAGTATTTT. The chain employs TRBV4-2 and TRBJ2-3; the D gene is possibly TRBD2 (6 bases). The CDR3 has 17 amino acids. The germline CDR1 and CDR2 sequences are LGHNA and YNFKEQ. V lost 0 bases to trimming and J lost 1 base, with 14 bases between them.

The rearrangement joins TRBV10-3 to TRBJ2-3; 8 bases align to TRBD2. The ends lost 6 bases at V and 1 base at J; junction bases unmatched: 6. This CDR3 is 15 amino acids long. The germline gives CDR1 ENHRY, CDR2 SYGVKD. The CDR3: CAISMTSAGTDTQYF. CDR3 bases: TGTGCCATCAGCATGACTAGCGCCGGCACAGATACGCAGTATTTT.

This chain uses TRBV27 with TRBJ1-3; TRBD1 matches 8 bases. The CDR3 is 15 residues long. The V and J ends lost 4 bases and 4 bases, in that order; junction bases with no gene match: 6. Germline V gives CDR1 MNHEY, CDR2 SMNVEV (reference sequence). CDR3 sequence: CASSSLTGAGNTIYF. In DNA form, the CDR3 reads TGTGCCAGCAGTTCCCTGACAGGGGCCGGAAACACCATATATTTT.

Only one count was recorded for this clone. The chain is built from TRBV19 and TRBJ2-7; D possibly corresponds to TRBD2 (5 bases). Per the germline V gene, CDR1 is LNHDA and CDR2 is SQIVND (reference sequence). Trimming removed 5 bases at V and 0 bases at J, with 11 bases between. CDR3 length equals 14 residues. CDR3 coding DNA: TGTGCCAGTAGTGACTTTGGAGGCTCCTACGAGCAGTACTTC. Residues: CASSDFGGSYEQYF.

J is TRBJ1-2 and V is TRBV6-5; weak D call: TRBD1 (6 bases). V lost 5 bases, J lost 7 bases, and 17 bases lay in between. CDR1 and CDR2 from the germline V gene are MNHEY and SVGAGI. The CDR3 runs to 14 residues. The DNA for the CDR3 is TGTGCCAGCAGTCCGTTACAGGGTGGTTCTGGCTACACCTTC. It yields the protein CASSPLQGGSGYTF.

This chain joins TRBV3-1 (or the pseudogene TRBV3-2) and TRBJ2-1; 10 positions match TRBD2. The CDR3 is 17 residues long. V trimming: 4 bases; J trimming: 4 bases; junction bases outside the gene matches: 10. Per the germline V gene, CDR1 is LGHDT and CDR2 is YNNKEL (reference sequence). The CDR3 region is CASSPFRAGGRYNEQFF. As DNA, the CDR3 is TGTGCCAGCAGCCCGTTCAGAGCGGGGGGGAGGTACAATGAGCAGTTCTTC.

The rearrangement links TRBV6-6 to TRBJ1-6, with TRBD1 matching over 8 bases. This CDR3 has 14 residues. Losses at the gene ends were 6 bases for V and 10 bases for J; bases not matched to a gene: 8. Germline lookup yields CDR1 MNHNY and CDR2 SVGAGI (reference sequence). The CDR3: CASSDGQGGSPLHF. DNA of the CDR3: TGTGCCAGCAGCGACGGACAGGGTGGATCACCCCTCCACTTT.

The genes are TRBV7-2 and TRBJ1-2, with TRBD1 matching 8 bases. The V gene end was trimmed by 2 bases and the J gene end by 7 bases; junction bases not matched to a gene: 3. This CDR3 has 13 residues. Germline V CDR1 and CDR2: SGHTA, FQGNSA. The CDR3 nucleotides are TGTGCCAGCAGCTTACGACAGGGGCTTGGCTACACCTTC. Encoded protein: CASSLRQGLGYTF.

The genes are TRBV5-6 and TRBJ1-2; 8 bases fit TRBD1. The CDR3 is made up of 14 amino acids. Germline trimming cut 3 bases from V and 6 bases from J; bases unmatched to any gene: 7. The V gene's germline CDR1 is SGHDT and CDR2 YYEEEE. CDR3 protein: CASSWGGQDNGYTF. CDR3 DNA: TGTGCCAGCAGCTGGGGGGGACAGGATAATGGCTACACCTTC.

The rearrangement uses TRBV27 and TRBJ1-2, with 7 bases identical to TRBD1. Germline trimming cut 7 bases from V and 7 bases from J; bases unmatched to any gene: 12. Germline V gene data show CDR1 as MNHEY and CDR2 as SMNVEV (reference sequence). This CDR3 is built from 14 residues. CDR3 DNA sequence: TGTGCCAGCACCGAAGGGAACAGGGGAGGTGGCTACACCTTC. Its translation: CASTEGNRGGGYTF.

The V call is TRBV7-2, the J call TRBJ1-1; D unresolved. Germline CDR1 SGHTA, CDR2 FQGNSA. The CDR3 length is 13 residues. The V end was cut by 6 bases, the J end by 0 bases, with 8 bases between. The CDR3 sequence is CASSLDLNTEAFF. The DNA for the CDR3 is TGTGCCAGCAGTCTAGACTTGAACACTGAAGCTTTCTTT.

V usage is TRBV7-9 and J usage is TRBJ1-6; 7 positions agree with TRBD1. J was trimmed by 4 bases and V by 5 bases; bases with no gene match: 8. CDR3 size: 16 residues. Germline CDR1 SEHNR, CDR2 FQNEAQ (reference sequence). CDR3 sequence: CASSPLWGQYNSPLHF. CDR3 DNA sequence: TGTGCCAGCAGCCCCCTATGGGGACAGTATAATTCACCCCTCCACTTT.

The V gene is TRBV11-2, the J gene TRBJ1-2; 7 bases align to TRBD1. The J segment lost 6 bases and the V segment lost 7 bases, leaving 5 bases of the junction unmatched. In germline, CDR1 is SGHAT, CDR2 FQNNGV. The CDR3 covers 12 residues. The DNA for the CDR3 is TGTGCCAGCACCACAGACAGGGATGGCTACACCTTC. Protein product: CASTTDRDGYTF.

CDR3 residues: CASSLARAGSTEAFF. In nucleotides, the CDR3 is TGTGCCAGCAGCTTAGCTCGCGCGGGGTCCACTGAAGCTTTCTTT. V and J are TRBV11-2 and TRBJ1-1; D unresolved. Germline CDR1 and CDR2: SGHAT and FQNNGV. V was shortened by 1 base and J by 4 bases, with 13 bases between the two germline ends. There are 15 residues in the CDR3.

This clone came up a few times. J is TRBJ2-7 and V is TRBV5-4, with a possible D match to TRBD2 (5 bases). Trimming cost V 4 bases and J 11 bases, with 16 bases left between them. The CDR3 is 12 residues long. Per germline, CDR1 SGHNT and CDR2 YYREEE (reference sequence). The CDR3 spells CASSQGFVGEYF. CDR3 bases: TGTGCCAGCAGCCAAGGTTTCGTGGGAGAGTACTTC. The whole variable domain, remainder taken from reference TRBV5-4 and TRBJ2-7, is ETGVTQSPTHLIKTRGQQVTLRCSSQSGHNTVSWYQQALGQGPQFIFQYYREEENGRGNFPPRFSGLQFPNYSSELNVNALELDDSALYLCASSQGFVGEYFGPGTRLTVT.

The chain carries TRBV25-1 and TRBJ2-1; 7 nucleotides match TRBD1. The CDR3 sequence is 15 residues long. CDR1 is MGHDK, CDR2 SYGVNS, per germline. The junction had 4 bases not matched to a gene; V was cut back by 4 bases and J by 1 base. DNA of the CDR3: TGTGCCAGCAGTGGAGTCAGGGGGTCCTACAATGAGCAGTTCTTC. Translated, it gives CASSGVRGSYNEQFF.

The chain employs TRBV5-1 and TRBJ1-4; D is ambiguous. V lost 2 bases, J lost 8 bases, and 22 bases lay in between. CDR3 length: 17 residues. Germline assignment: CDR1 SGHRS and CDR2 YFSETQ. The CDR3 bases are TGCGCCAGCAGCTTAACTGTTCCCGGGAACGGGAACGAAAAACTGTTTTTT. Its translation is CASSLTVPGNGNEKLFF.

The rearrangement joins TRBV7-3 to TRBJ1-2, with 10 bases aligning to TRBD1. V trimming: 3 bases; J trimming: 3 bases; junction bases outside the gene matches: 7. The V gene's germline CDR1 is SGHTA and CDR2 FQGTGA. CDR3 size: 16 residues. This chain's CDR3 is CASSLSGQGVYYGYTF. For the CDR3, the DNA is TGTGCCAGCAGCTTGAGTGGACAGGGGGTTTACTATGGCTACACCTTC.

The chain is built from TRBV18 and TRBJ1-6, with TRBD1 matching 7 bases. Trimming at V came to 8 bases and at J to 9 bases, leaving 16 bases not matched to a gene. The length of the CDR3 is 16 residues. CDR1 KGHSH and CDR2 LQKENI come from the germline V gene. In DNA, the CDR3 is TGTGCCAGCCGGGCCTTACCCCGGGACAGCGGTTCACCCCTCCACTTT. Translated: CASRALPRDSGSPLHF. The whole variable domain, filled in from reference TRBV18 and TRBJ1-6, reads NAGVMQNPRHLVRRRGQEARLRCSPMKGHSHVYWYRQLPEEGLKFMVYLQKENIIDESGMPKERFSAEFPKEGPSILRIQQVVRGDSAAYFCASRALPRDSGSPLHFGNGTRLTVT.